This TCR beta chain was recorded in a study of blood T cell repertoires in COVID-19. At the level of the study: Samples taken during acute and convalescent COVID-19 were collected in the United States, Italy and Spain.

V lost 1 base and J 5 bases, leaving 11 bases between the germline ends. This CDR3 spans 14 amino acids. The germline V gene has CDR1 SGHTA and CDR2 FQGNSA. Sequencing was performed with immunoSEQ multiplex PCR; in TCRdb, only in-frame clones are kept and a portion is missing. The sample has nearly 250,000 clones, roughly four fifths seen once; the top ten hold under 2%. The TCR sequence derives from a woman at least 80 years old with acute or convalescent COVID-19. What was sequenced was peripheral blood. The chain links TRBV7-2 to TRBJ2-5; D gene uncertain. This chain's CDR3 is CASSLGWRLETQYF. The DNA for the CDR3 is TGTGCCAGCAGCTTAGGGTGGAGATTGGAGACCCAGTACTTC.